The 20 T cell receptor beta chains below all came from one sample that was sequenced in a study of blood T cell repertoires in COVID-19. Libraries were prepared by immunoSEQ multiplex PCR; TCRdb keeps only in-frame clonotypes and omits some of them. The table records about 180,000 clones, approximately 87% of them present only once. Source material: peripheral blood. The receptors here all came from an older person with COVID-19, enrolled during active disease.

In nucleotides, the CDR3 is TGTGCCAGCAGCGGGGTGAGCACAGATACGCAGTATTTT. Its protein product is CASSGVSTDTQYF. The J gene is TRBJ2-3, the V gene TRBV6-4; possibly TRBD2 for D (5 bases). CDR1 and CDR2 (germline): MRHNA, SNTAGT. The CDR3 totals 13 residues. Trimming stripped 6 bases from V and 0 bases from J, with 7 bases between.

The gene calls are TRBV9 and TRBJ1-2; D is perhaps TRBD1 (5 bases). V lost 1 base and J lost 2, with 12 bases in between. The CDR3 contains 15 residues. Germline V gives CDR1 SGDLS, CDR2 YYNGEE. CDR3 sequence: CASSVNSAGNYGYTF. In nucleotides, the CDR3 is TGTGCCAGCAGCGTAAATTCCGCAGGGAACTATGGCTACACCTTC.

The V call is TRBV3-1 (or the pseudogene TRBV3-2), the J call TRBJ1-1; 9 nucleotides match TRBD1. V trimming: 3 bases; J trimming: 1 base; junction bases outside the gene matches: 12. The CDR3 has 18 residues. The germline CDR1 and CDR2 sequences are LGHDT and YNNKEL (reference sequence). The CDR3 DNA follows: TGTGCCAGCAGCCACCGATTACCGGGACAGGGCGGGAACACTGAAGCTTTCTTT. Amino acids: CASSHRLPGQGGNTEAFF.

The J gene is TRBJ2-7, the V gene TRBV9; weak D call: TRBD2 (6 bases). The V gene's germline CDR1 is SGDLS and CDR2 YYNGEE. The V end lost 0 bases, the J end lost 3 bases, and 13 bases lay between the germline ends. The CDR3 loop spans 15 amino acids. CDR3 sequence: CASSVAHGGGYEQYF. The CDR3 DNA follows: TGTGCCAGCAGCGTAGCTCACGGGGGAGGCTACGAGCAGTACTTC.

The V and J genes are TRBV15 and TRBJ1-3; no definite D call. With 0 bases removed from V and 1 base from J, the gap between germline ends came to 7 bases. Per germline, CDR1 LNHNV and CDR2 YYDKDF (reference sequence). This CDR3 is built from 15 residues. The CDR3 DNA follows: TGTGCCACCAGCAGAGATCCAGGTTCTGGAAACACCATATATTTT. This encodes CATSRDPGSGNTIYF.

The V and J genes are TRBV6-6 and TRBJ1-3, with D maybe TRBD1 (5 bases). CDR3 length: 13 amino acids. The germline V and J ends were trimmed by 1 base and 9 bases, with 10 bases remaining between them. Germline CDR1 is MNHNY and CDR2 is SVGAGI (reference sequence). For the CDR3, the DNA is TGTGCCAGCAGTTACTTGCAGGGAGGCACCATATATTTT. Amino acids: CASSYLQGGTIYF.

V is TRBV7-2 and J is TRBJ2-7; 7 bases are shared with TRBD2. Trimming took 3 bases from V and 5 from J; bases not matched to a gene: 7. This CDR3 has 14 amino acids. The germline V gene encodes CDR1 SGHTA and CDR2 FQGNSA. The DNA for the CDR3 is TGTGCCAGCAGCTTTGGCGGGAGTTCCCACGAGCAGTACTTC. Translating it yields CASSFGGSSHEQYF. The full variable domain, in which reference TRBV7-2 and TRBJ2-7 provide the parts outside the CDR3, is GAGVSQSPSNKVTEKGKDVELRCDPISGHTALYWYRQSLGQGLEFLIYFQGNSAPDKSGLPSDRFSAERTGGSVSTLTIQRTQQEDSAVYLCASSFGGSSHEQYFGPGTRLTVT.

The rearrangement uses TRBV9 and TRBJ2-7; the match to TRBD2 covers 9 bases. This CDR3 is 15 amino acids long. Germline CDR1 reads SGDLS; CDR2 reads YYNGEE. J gave up 5 bases and V 1 base, and 7 bases lay outside the gene matches. The CDR3 region is CASSVRTSGRDEQYF. The CDR3 nucleotides are TGTGCCAGCAGCGTACGAACTAGCGGGCGTGACGAGCAGTACTTC.

This chain uses TRBV6-2 or TRBV6-3 with TRBJ1-5; D is unclear. From germline, CDR1 is MNHEY and CDR2 SVGEGT. V lost 4 bases to trimming and J lost 2 bases, with 9 bases between them. The CDR3 sequence is 14 residues long. The CDR3 DNA reads as TGTGCCAGCAGTTGGAGGGAGGGCAATCAGCCCCAGCATTTT. This codes for CASSWREGNQPQHF.

V is TRBV6-2 or TRBV6-3 and J is TRBJ2-5; TRBD2 might be the D (5 bases). V was pared by 0 bases and J by 4 bases, with 15 bases between. This CDR3 is 16 amino acids long. CDR1 is MNHEY and CDR2 is SVGEGT in the germline V gene. DNA of the CDR3: TGTGCCAGCAGTTACTCTAGTGTAGCGTTCGGAGAGACCCAGTACTTC. It yields the protein CASSYSSVAFGETQYF.

The V gene is TRBV2, the J gene TRBJ1-5; D gene ambiguous. The germline V and J ends were trimmed by 1 base and 3 bases, with 10 bases remaining between them. Germline V gene sequence: CDR1 SNHLY, CDR2 FYNNEI. The CDR3 is 15 residues long. The CDR3 loop is CASSEGDKHNQPQHF. For the CDR3, the DNA is TGTGCCAGCAGTGAAGGTGACAAGCACAATCAGCCCCAGCATTTT. Using reference TRBV2 and TRBJ1-5 for the parts outside the CDR3, the full variable domain is EPEVTQTPSHQVTQMGQEVILRCVPISNHLYFYWYRQILGQKVEFLVSFYNNEISEKSEIFDDQFSVERPDGSNFTLKIRSTKLEDSAMYFCASSEGDKHNQPQHFGDGTRLSIL.

The chain combines TRBV19 with TRBJ2-2; 7 nucleotides line up with TRBD2. Trimming cost V 3 bases and J 5 bases; bases outside gene matches: 18. Per germline, CDR1 LNHDA and CDR2 SQIVND (reference sequence). The CDR3 is made up of 19 amino acids. In DNA form, the CDR3 reads TGTGCCAGTAGTATGCTCCTCCGCAGTCTGGCGGGAGTTACCGGGGAGCTGTTTTTT. It codes for CASSMLLRSLAGVTGELFF.

This clone came up a few times. This chain connects TRBV7-2 to TRBJ1-4; possibly TRBD1 for D (6 bases). The CDR3 runs to 13 residues. The germline V and J ends were trimmed by 4 bases and 12 bases, with 15 bases remaining between them. The germline gives CDR1 SGHTA, CDR2 FQGNSA. The CDR3, as DNA: TGTGCCAGCAGCTCTAGCCCAGGGGTAGAACTGTTTTTT. Protein: CASSSSPGVELFF.

The chain employs TRBV6-5 and TRBJ2-5, with 8 nucleotides matching TRBD2. Germline assignment: CDR1 MNHEY and CDR2 SVGAGI. The ends lost 5 bases at V and 4 bases at J; junction bases unmatched: 9. The CDR3 consists of 15 residues. The CDR3 DNA follows: TGTGCCAGCAGTACCTGGACTAGCCTTCGAGAGACCCAGTACTTC. It specifies CASSTWTSLRETQYF.

Only one count was recorded for this clone. The V call is TRBV20-1, the J call TRBJ1-2; 10 bases map to TRBD1. The V gene end was trimmed by 8 bases and the J gene end by 14 bases; junction bases not matched to a gene: 11. CDR1 is DFQATT, CDR2 SNEGSKA, per germline (reference sequence). The CDR3 covers 11 residues. CDR3 sequence: CSRLGTGEDTF. CDR3 in DNA: TGCAGTCGACTCGGGACAGGGGAAGATACCTTC.

V and J are TRBV7-3 and TRBJ1-3; TRBD1 is a possible D gene (6 bases). Trimming removed 4 bases from V and 4 bases from J, with 14 bases in between. The CDR3 covers 15 residues. The V gene's germline CDR1 is SGHTA and CDR2 FQGTGA. This chain's CDR3 is CASSSGFGGGNTIYF. The CDR3 DNA reads TGTGCCAGCAGCTCTGGCTTTGGGGGCGGAAACACCATATATTTT.

The rearrangement links TRBV10-1 to TRBJ2-7; TRBD2 aligns across 13 bases. This CDR3 contains 19 residues. Germline V gene sequence: CDR1 WNHNN, CDR2 SYGVQD (reference sequence). V gave up 6 bases and J gave up 4 bases; unmatched junction bases: 18. The CDR3 bases are TGCGCCAGCAGGCAGACTAGCGGGAGGATGGGCGTAGGCTGGTACGAGCAGTACTTC. Encoded protein: CASRQTSGRMGVGWYEQYF.

The chain is built from TRBV7-2 and TRBJ2-2, with 8 bases identical to TRBD1. J gave up 6 bases and V 4 bases, and 7 bases lay outside the gene matches. This CDR3 contains 15 residues. The germline V gene encodes CDR1 SGHTA and CDR2 FQGNSA. The CDR3 coding sequence is TGTGCCAGCAGCTGGATCACACAGGGGGCCGGGGAGCTGTTTTTT. It translates to CASSWITQGAGELFF.

This CDR3 is CASSPGLAGQETQYF. In DNA, the CDR3 is TGCGCCAGCAGCCCGGGACTAGCGGGGCAAGAGACCCAGTACTTC. The chain uses TRBV5-1 and TRBJ2-5; TRBD2 aligns across 13 bases. Germline lookup yields CDR1 SGHRS and CDR2 YFSETQ. V was clipped by 4 bases and J by 2 bases; unmatched bases: 2. The CDR3 loop spans 15 amino acids.

The chain links TRBV6-2 or TRBV6-3 to TRBJ1-1, with 7 nucleotides matching TRBD1. V shed 2 bases and J 2 bases; nucleotides not matched to a gene: 5. The CDR3 has 15 residues. Germline V gene sequence: CDR1 MNHEY, CDR2 SVGEGT. The DNA for the CDR3 is TGTGCCAGCAGTTACAGAGGACAGGTAAACACTGAAGCTTTCTTT. The encoded protein is CASSYRGQVNTEAFF.